Listed below are T cell receptor beta chains from one sample, sequenced in a study of PD-L1 blockade in urothelial cancer. The assay was immunoSEQ multiplex PCR, and TCRdb's table has in-frame clones only and misses some. The sample lists 35,000 or so clones, roughly a third seen once, with about 8.9% in the top ten. This sample comprised tumor tissue, obtained before atezolizumab (anti-PD-L1) treatment. These receptors all come from a man aged 55 to 70 with urothelial cancer. The conserved cysteine and the conserved F or W are not part of the CDR3 here.

v_gene,j_gene,CDR3aa
TRBV23-1,TRBJ2-5,ASSQGTLGNVMETQY
TRBV7-6,TRBJ1-3,ASSLEGGTGNTIY
TRBV6-8,TRBJ1-1,ASSDGSWTEAF
TRBV19,TRBJ1-5,ASSIVPRGSNQPQH
TRBV9,TRBJ1-1,ASSVSVGTEAF
TRBV29-1,TRBJ1-1,SVRVSSTEAF
TRBV9,TRBJ2-3,ASSAMTSARLY
TRBV27,TRBJ2-5,ASSLSIGGGALKTQY
TRBV30,TRBJ2-3,AWSALGGTDTQY
TRBV9,TRBJ1-2,ASSVSSDYGYT
TRBV15,TRBJ1-5,ATRRDRGNQPQH
TRBV14,TRBJ1-2,ASSLWGSAYGYT
TRBV23-1,TRBJ2-2,ASSHSGDGLLVELF
TRBV5-1,TRBJ1-4,ASKRRGDSNEKLF
TRBV6-7,TRBJ2-1,ASSSRDRGSNEQF
TRBV5-1,TRBJ2-7,ASSLLPGQGDEQY
TRBV6-8,TRBJ2-2,ASSGPQGAGQNGELF
TRBV5-1,TRBJ2-7,ASSQDPGTGYEQY
TRBV29-1,TRBJ2-1,SVGQGLWDEQF
TRBV11-3,TRBJ1-1,ASSLSGVLNTEAF
TRBV6-7,TRBJ2-1,ASRGQGESYNEQF
TRBV28,TRBJ2-1,ASSTSPHNEQF
TRBV4-1,TRBJ2-3,ASSRSGGAEADTQY
TRBV12-5,TRBJ1-1,ASVPTGWNTEAF
TRBV5-1,TRBJ2-7,ASSYGQSTYEQY
TRBV29-1,TRBJ2-2,SVKKNLNTGELF
TRBV6-8,TRBJ2-2,ASSPKAPRNTGELF
TRBV28,TRBJ1-2,ASSLFRPTNYGYT
TRBV6-8,TRBJ2-1,ASSYLSTRQGAYNEQF
TRBV19,TRBJ1-5,ASSTASQPQH
TRBV19,TRBJ1-4,ASTGIPGYEKLF
TRBV25-1,TRBJ1-4,ASRRDGGNEKLF
TRBV19,TRBJ1-1,ASSIKGWADAF
TRBV2,TRBJ2-7,ASSVHIGQGSPYEQY
TRBV7-6,TRBJ2-2,ASSWDSTNTGELF
TRBV15,TRBJ1-1,ATSRDWGWGDTEAF
TRBV6-8,TRBJ2-5,ASQNPGPAETQY
TRBV14,TRBJ1-4,ASSQGQGRLTNEKLF
TRBV4-1,TRBJ2-1,ASSQEAGANNEQF
TRBV9,TRBJ2-1,ASSVAGRGSYNEQF
TRBV10-3,TRBJ2-7,AISESRGSFYEQY
TRBV6-8,TRBJ1-1,ASSQGLLNTEAF
TRBV28,TRBJ1-5,ASSHDRLNQPQH
TRBV5-1,TRBJ2-3,ASSLEGSHNTQY
TRBV7-7,TRBJ1-2,ASSLGVTGLGYT
TRBV29-1,TRBJ2-3,SVGGSQRSTDTQY
TRBV5-1,TRBJ2-3,ASSLGQGADTDTQY
TRBV14,TRBJ2-7,ASSPDRGPYEQY
TRBV29-1,TRBJ2-7,SKPTGSSYEQY
TRBV23-1,TRBJ2-3,ASRRGGTDTQY
TRBV11-3,TRBJ1-1,ASSLAGTEDSEAF
TRBV5-1,TRBJ1-4,ASSYSGRGPPTNEKLF
TRBV4-1,TRBJ2-3,ASSQEWTSGRAADTQY
TRBV9,TRBJ1-1,ASSVADTPTEAF
TRBV18,TRBJ2-5,ASSPGLQETQY
TRBV10-1,TRBJ2-7,ASSDGTGASYEQY